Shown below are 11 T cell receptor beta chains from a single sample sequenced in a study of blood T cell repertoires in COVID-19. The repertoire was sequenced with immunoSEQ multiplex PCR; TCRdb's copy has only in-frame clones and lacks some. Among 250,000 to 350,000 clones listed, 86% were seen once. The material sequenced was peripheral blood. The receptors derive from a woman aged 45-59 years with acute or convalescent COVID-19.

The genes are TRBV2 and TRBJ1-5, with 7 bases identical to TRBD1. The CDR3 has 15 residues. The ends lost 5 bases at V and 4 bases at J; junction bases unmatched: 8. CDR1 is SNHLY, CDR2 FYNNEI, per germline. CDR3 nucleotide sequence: TGTGCCAGCAGTCGGGACAGCGGGGGAAATCAGCCCCAGCATTTT. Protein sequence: CASSRDSGGNQPQHF.

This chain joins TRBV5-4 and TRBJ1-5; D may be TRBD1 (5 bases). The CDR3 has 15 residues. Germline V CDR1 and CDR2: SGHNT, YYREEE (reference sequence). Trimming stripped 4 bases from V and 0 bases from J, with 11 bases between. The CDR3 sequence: CASSRGGGSNQPQHF. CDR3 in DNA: TGTGCCAGCAGCCGCGGGGGTGGTAGCAATCAGCCCCAGCATTTT.

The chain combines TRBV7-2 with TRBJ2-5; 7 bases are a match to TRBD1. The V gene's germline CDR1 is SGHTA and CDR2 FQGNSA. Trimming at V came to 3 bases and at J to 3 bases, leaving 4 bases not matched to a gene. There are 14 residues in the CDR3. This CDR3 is CASSLGTVKETQYF. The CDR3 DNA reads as TGTGCCAGCAGCTTGGGGACAGTAAAAGAGACCCAGTACTTC.

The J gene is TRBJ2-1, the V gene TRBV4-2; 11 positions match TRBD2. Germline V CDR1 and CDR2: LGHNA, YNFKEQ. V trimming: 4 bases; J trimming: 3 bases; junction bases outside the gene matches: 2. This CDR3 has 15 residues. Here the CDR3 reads CASSPGLADYNEQFF. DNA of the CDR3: TGTGCCAGCAGCCCGGGACTAGCGGACTACAATGAGCAGTTCTTC.

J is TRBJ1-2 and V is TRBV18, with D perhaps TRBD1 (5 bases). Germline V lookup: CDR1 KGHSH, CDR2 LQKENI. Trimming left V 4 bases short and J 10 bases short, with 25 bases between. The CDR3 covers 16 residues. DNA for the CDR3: TGTGCCAGCTCACAGTCGATCCTGGGGCAGGGAAGAGACTACACCTTC. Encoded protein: CASSQSILGQGRDYTF.

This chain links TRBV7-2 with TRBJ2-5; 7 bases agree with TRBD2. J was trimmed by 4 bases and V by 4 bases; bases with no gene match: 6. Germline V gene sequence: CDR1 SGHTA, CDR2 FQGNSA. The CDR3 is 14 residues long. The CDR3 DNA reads TGTGCCAGCAGCTCCGCGGGGGTCCGAGAGACCCAGTACTTC. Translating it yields CASSSAGVRETQYF.

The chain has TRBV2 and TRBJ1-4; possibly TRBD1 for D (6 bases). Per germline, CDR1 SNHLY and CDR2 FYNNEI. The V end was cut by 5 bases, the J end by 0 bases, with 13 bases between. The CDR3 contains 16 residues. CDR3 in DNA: TGTGCCAGCAGTCGAGCGGGGGGCACAACTAATGAAAAACTGTTTTTT. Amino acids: CASSRAGGTTNEKLFF.

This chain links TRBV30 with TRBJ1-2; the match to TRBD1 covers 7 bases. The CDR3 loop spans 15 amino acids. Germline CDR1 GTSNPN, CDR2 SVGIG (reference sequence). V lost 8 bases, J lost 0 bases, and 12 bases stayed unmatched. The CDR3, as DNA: TGTGCCCAGATAACCGGGACAGAAACTAACTATGGCTACACCTTC. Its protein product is CAQITGTETNYGYTF.

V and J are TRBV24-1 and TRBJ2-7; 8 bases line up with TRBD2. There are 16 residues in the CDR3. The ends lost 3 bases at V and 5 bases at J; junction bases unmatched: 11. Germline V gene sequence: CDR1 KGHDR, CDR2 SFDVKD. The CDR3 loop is CATSDRIAGSPHEQYF. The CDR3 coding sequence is TGTGCCACCAGTGATAGAATAGCGGGATCACCCCACGAGCAGTACTTC.

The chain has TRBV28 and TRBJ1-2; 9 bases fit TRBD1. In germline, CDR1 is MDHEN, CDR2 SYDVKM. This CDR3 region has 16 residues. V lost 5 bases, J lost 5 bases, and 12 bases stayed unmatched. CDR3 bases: TGTGCCAGCAGTCTCCCCCCGGGACAGGGACGGTATGGCTACACCTTC. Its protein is CASSLPPGQGRYGYTF.

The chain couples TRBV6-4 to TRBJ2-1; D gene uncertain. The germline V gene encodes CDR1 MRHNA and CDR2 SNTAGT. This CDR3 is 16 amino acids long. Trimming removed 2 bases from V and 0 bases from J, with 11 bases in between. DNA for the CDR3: TGTGCCAGCAGTGACACTGCTACCCGCTCCTACAATGAGCAGTTCTTC. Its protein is CASSDTATRSYNEQFF.